These 21 T cell receptor beta chains came from one sample sequenced in a study of CD8+ T cells in alopecia areata. Treatment meaning: oral pan-JAK inhibitor, 5-10 mg twice daily. cDNA reverse transcribed from extracted RNA served as the sequencing template. Only in-frame clones appear in the TCRdb table, and some are missing; sequencing was by immunoSEQ multiplex PCR. Of roughly 92,000 clones detected, about 71% appear once; the ten largest clones hold 15% to 20%. The sample here was CD8+ T cells sorted from blood, taken at approximately week 44, from a patient treated with tofacitinib. These receptors came from a human donor with alopecia areata.

By its share, this clone is medium-sized. The chain couples TRBV9 to TRBJ2-3, with D possibly TRBD1 on 5 matching bases. The germline V gene encodes CDR1 SGDLS and CDR2 YYNGEE. V lost 0 bases to trimming and J lost 2 bases, with 10 bases between them. The CDR3 is made up of 15 amino acids. The CDR3 sequence is CASSVVEGVTDTQYF. For the CDR3, the DNA is TGTGCCAGCAGCGTAGTAGAAGGGGTCACAGATACGCAGTATTTT.

The chain joins TRBV9 to TRBJ2-2, with D unclear. Deletions cut 0 bases from V and 7 bases from J, with 4 bases between. The CDR3 length is 12 residues. Germline CDR1 and CDR2: SGDLS and YYNGEE. The CDR3 spells CASSVDVGELFF. The CDR3 nucleotides are TGTGCCAGCAGCGTAGATGTCGGGGAGCTGTTTTTT.

The rearrangement links TRBV6-5 to TRBJ2-7; D is ambiguous. Germline V gene data show CDR1 as MNHEY and CDR2 as SVGAGI. Trimming took off 4 bases at V and 6 bases at J, with 10 bases between the two ends. The CDR3 runs to 12 residues. The CDR3 sequence is CASSFPTGEQYF. CDR3 bases: TGTGCCAGCAGTTTCCCCACTGGCGAGCAGTACTTC.

This chain links TRBV2 with TRBJ1-5; D is perhaps TRBD1 (5 bases). Germline V CDR1 and CDR2: SNHLY, FYNNEI. CDR3 length equals 14 residues. Trimming pared 3 bases from V and 3 bases from J, leaving 9 bases between. CDR3 protein: CASSEGQLNQPQHF. In nucleotides, the CDR3 is TGTGCCAGCAGTGAGGGGCAGCTCAATCAGCCCCAGCATTTT.

In this sample, this clone turned up a few times. The rearrangement links TRBV29-1 to TRBJ2-1; TRBD2 aligns across 10 bases. Trimming at V came to 7 bases and at J to 2 bases, leaving 5 bases not matched to a gene. The CDR3 has 14 amino acids. CDR1 is SQVTM and CDR2 is ANQGSEA in the germline V gene. The CDR3 spells CSAELAGTYNEQFF. CDR3 nucleotides: TGCAGCGCCGAACTAGCGGGGACCTACAATGAGCAGTTCTTC.

This rearrangement joins TRBV2 to TRBJ2-1; D is ambiguous. V was clipped by 3 bases and J by 4 bases, with 7 bases between them. This CDR3 region has 13 residues. The germline CDR1 and CDR2 sequences are SNHLY and FYNNEI. CDR3 sequence: CASSDKVYNEQFF. The CDR3 bases are TGTGCCAGCAGTGATAAGGTTTACAATGAGCAGTTCTTC.

This clone was counted only a few times. V is TRBV30 and J is TRBJ2-3, with D hard to call. The CDR3 is 16 residues long. Trimming left V 0 bases short and J 2 bases short, with 15 bases between. Germline CDR1 and CDR2: GTSNPN and SVGIG (reference sequence). DNA for the CDR3: TGTGCCTGGAGTGTACTTCGAACACCGGTCACAGATACGCAGTATTTT. Translation: CAWSVLRTPVTDTQYF.

This clone was found once. The V call is TRBV6-6, the J call TRBJ1-1; D gene uncertain. CDR3 length: 13 residues. Germline CDR1 reads MNHNY; CDR2 reads SVGAGI (reference sequence). Trimming shortened V by 5 bases and J by 0 bases, and 7 bases separated the two germline ends. The CDR3 nucleotides read TGTGCCAGCAGTAACTTAATGAACACTGAAGCTTTCTTT. Translating it yields CASSNLMNTEAFF.

This clone was picked up a small number of times. The chain uses TRBV29-1 and TRBJ2-1; 8 bases are a match to TRBD1. Germline-derived CDR1 and CDR2 are SQVTM and ANQGSEA. The CDR3 spans 14 residues. J lost 9 bases, V lost 2 bases, and 9 bases had no gene match. The CDR3 region is CSVEIPGGIFEQFF. The DNA for the CDR3 is TGCAGCGTTGAAATCCCAGGGGGCATCTTTGAGCAGTTCTTC.

The chain couples TRBV30 to TRBJ1-1; 7 nucleotides align to TRBD1. The CDR3 spans 15 residues. V was pared by 1 base and J by 2 bases, with 7 bases of the junction left unmatched. Germline CDR1 GTSNPN, CDR2 SVGIG (reference sequence). The CDR3 coding sequence is TGTGCCTGGAGTGCCACCACAGGGGCCAACACTGAAGCTTTCTTT. This translates into CAWSATTGANTEAFF.

The V call is TRBV7-9, the J call TRBJ2-3, with TRBD1 matching 9 bases. V gave up 4 bases and J gave up 11 bases; unmatched junction bases: 16. Germline loops: CDR1 SEHNR, CDR2 FQNEAQ (reference sequence). This CDR3 has 16 amino acids. CDR3 nucleotide sequence: TGTGCCAGCAGCTCCCGTGGGGGACAGGGCTTTGGTGGGCAGTATTTT. Translating gives CASSSRGGQGFGGQYF.

Only a few counts were recorded for this clone. The chain links TRBV4-3 to TRBJ1-1; no clear D gene. The germline V gene encodes CDR1 LGHNA and CDR2 YSLEER. The length of the CDR3 is 12 residues. V lost 5 bases and J 4 bases, leaving 8 bases between the germline ends. CDR3 region: CASSSGSTEAFF. For the CDR3, the DNA is TGCGCCAGCAGCTCCGGGAGCACTGAAGCTTTCTTT.

The chain combines TRBV19 with TRBJ2-7; D not resolved. CDR1 is LNHDA and CDR2 is SQIVND in the germline V gene (reference sequence). The ends were cut back, 5 bases at V and 7 bases at J, with 9 bases in the middle. The CDR3 consists of 11 residues. For the CDR3, the DNA is TGTGCCAGTAGTTCGGGTCAAGAGCAGTACTTC. It specifies CASSSGQEQYF. The variable domain in full, with the rest retrieved from reference TRBV19 and TRBJ2-7, is DGGITQSPKYLFRKEGQNVTLSCEQNLNHDAMYWYRQDPGQGLRLIYYSQIVNDFQKGDIAEGYSVSREKKESFPLTVTSAQKNPTAFYLCASSSGQEQYFGPGTRLTVT.

V and J are TRBV29-1 and TRBJ2-7; possible D gene TRBD1, 5 bases. The CDR3 is 13 residues long. With 2 bases removed from V and 4 bases from J, the gap between germline ends came to 12 bases. Germline assignment: CDR1 SQVTM and CDR2 ANQGSEA. In DNA form, the CDR3 reads TGCAGCGTTGAATTGGAAGGGGATTACGAGCAGTACTTC. It is translated as CSVELEGDYEQYF.

The genes are TRBV7-3 and TRBJ2-3; 8 nucleotides line up with TRBD2. The CDR3 runs to 14 residues. Germline-derived CDR1 and CDR2 are SGHTA and FQGTGA. V was clipped by 5 bases and J by 6 bases; unmatched bases: 7. The CDR3 protein is CASSLSGASDTQYF. The CDR3 DNA reads as TGTGCCAGCAGCCTTAGCGGGGCATCCGATACGCAGTATTTT.

This clone was detected once. The rearrangement uses TRBV27 and TRBJ1-1, with 8 bases identical to TRBD1. This CDR3 is built from 13 residues. V lost 6 bases to trimming and J lost 8 bases; unmatched junction nucleotides: 8. The V gene's germline CDR1 is MNHEY and CDR2 SMNVEV (reference sequence). The chain's CDR3 is CASSYRGYGEAFF. CDR3 sequence (DNA): TGTGCCAGCAGCTACAGGGGGTACGGGGAAGCTTTCTTT.

J is TRBJ1-4 and V is TRBV19; D call uncertain. This CDR3 comprises 14 residues. Trimming removed 8 bases from V and 7 bases from J, with 17 bases in between. Per germline, CDR1 LNHDA and CDR2 SQIVND (reference sequence). CDR3 coding DNA: TGTGCCAGTGGAGATTTCCCAAGGCTTGAAAAACTGTTTTTT. Its translation is CASGDFPRLEKLFF.

This rearrangement joins TRBV4-1 to TRBJ2-2; D gene ambiguous. V lost 1 base to trimming and J lost 1 base, with 4 bases between them. Germline CDR1 reads MGHRA; CDR2 reads YSYEKL. The CDR3 has 14 amino acids. In DNA, the CDR3 is TGCGCCAGCAGCCAAGGCCTGAACACCGGGGAGCTGTTTTTT. The encoded protein is CASSQGLNTGELFF.

The table lists this clone with a few counts. V is TRBV27 and J is TRBJ1-5; D gene uncertain. This CDR3 has 14 amino acids. V was cut by 1 base and J by 4 bases, with 8 bases left in between. The germline CDR1 and CDR2 sequences are MNHEY and SMNVEV (reference sequence). The CDR3 region is CASSLYSGNQPQHF. The CDR3 DNA sequence: TGTGCCAGCAGTTTATATTCCGGGAATCAGCCCCAGCATTTT.

V is TRBV7-9 and J is TRBJ2-3; no reliable D call. Germline V gene data show CDR1 as SEHNR and CDR2 as FQNEAQ (reference sequence). V gave up 0 bases and J gave up 6 bases, with 7 bases separating them. This CDR3 contains 13 residues. The CDR3 nucleotides read TGTGCCAGCAGCTTAGCCGTCGGGGATACGCAGTATTTT. Translated, it gives CASSLAVGDTQYF.

This rearrangement joins TRBV5-6 to TRBJ1-1, with D hard to call. CDR1 and CDR2 from the germline V gene are SGHDT and YYEEEE. This CDR3 contains 12 residues. Trimming stripped 0 bases from V and 4 bases from J, with 4 bases between. CDR3 loop: CASSLGSTEAFF. The CDR3 DNA is TGTGCCAGCAGCTTGGGGTCCACTGAAGCTTTCTTT.